Listed below are T cell receptor beta chains from one sample, sequenced in a study of cytomegalovirus exposure and HLA in healthy donors. Measured with immunoSEQ multiplex PCR; TCRdb has only the in-frame clones, and not every one. The table has 150,000 to 200,000 clones, around 76% seen once. Specimen: PBMCs. All receptors derive from a woman in her twenties or thirties in good health and CMV-seropositive. Both conserved end residues are part of each CDR3. The D gene is left open where the match is weak. Clone size is given for some rows only: seen once, a few or many times, or a class if the clone is expanded.

>TRBV28|NA|NA|TRBJ1-1
TGTGCCAGCAGTACGGTAGGGCAGGGCGACACTGAAGCTTTCTTT
CASSTVGQGDTEAFF
>TRBV2|NA|NA|TRBJ2-7
TGTGCCAGCAGTGAAGGCAGGGCGTTGTCCTACGAGCAGTACTTC
CASSEGRALSYEQYF
>TRBV7-9|NA|TRBD1|TRBJ1-2
TGTGCCAGCAGCCTCCGGGACAGCGATTATGGCTACACCTTC
CASSLRDSDYGYTF
>TRBV7-2|NA|NA|TRBJ1-2
TGTGCCAGCAGCCGACCGGGACACTCTAGCGGCTACACCTTC
CASSRPGHSSGYTF
>TRBV4-1|few|TRBD1|TRBJ2-2
TGCGCCAGCAGCGCCCAACAGGGGTCGGGGGAGCTGTTTTTT
CASSAQQGSGELFF
>TRBV5-4|few|NA|TRBJ1-1
TGTGCCAGCAGCTCTCCGACAGGAGTGAACACTGAAGCTTTCTTT
CASSSPTGVNTEAFF
>TRBV5-1|once|TRBD1|TRBJ1-2
TGCGCCAGCAGAACGGACAGGGTGAAACGCGTAGGTGGTTTATATTCGGTTGGCTACACCTTC
CASRTDRVKRVGGLYSVGYTF
>TRBV28|few|TRBD1|TRBJ2-7
TGTGCCAGCGACGGACAGGGGACTTGGGGCTACGAGCAGTACTTC
CASDGQGTWGYEQYF
>TRBV5-4|NA|TRBD2|TRBJ2-2
TGTGCCAGCAGCTTGGGGGGTAGCGGGAGGGCCGCCGGGGAGCTGTTTTTT
CASSLGGSGRAAGELFF
>TRBV9|NA|TRBD2|TRBJ2-2
TGTGCCAGCAGCACCAGAGTAGCGGGACTGAACACCGGGGAGCTGTTTTTT
CASSTRVAGLNTGELFF
>TRBV7-9|NA|TRBD1|TRBJ1-2
TGTGCCAGCAGCCATCAGGGGGCGGGTGGCTACACCTTC
CASSHQGAGGYTF
>TRBV9|few|NA|TRBJ2-6
TGTGCCAGCAGCGTAGCAGGTTCTGGGGCCAACGTCCTGACTTTC
CASSVAGSGANVLTF
>TRBV5-1|NA|TRBD2|TRBJ2-5
TGCGCCAGCAGCTCCTCGACTAGCGGGAGGGAAGATACCCAGTACTTC
CASSSSTSGREDTQYF
>TRBV5-1|NA|TRBD1|TRBJ2-7
TGCGCCAGCAGCTTGGTCGGACAGGGCTACGAGCAGTACTTC
CASSLVGQGYEQYF
>TRBV7-8|NA|NA|TRBJ1-5
TGTGCCAGCAGCTTACCCCGGAGGGTGGCCCCAAATCAGCCCCAGCATTTT
CASSLPRRVAPNQPQHF
>TRBV5-1|NA|TRBD2|TRBJ2-4
TGCGCCAGCAGCCCGGGACTAGCGGGAGGGCGAGGAAACATTCAGTACTTC
CASSPGLAGGRGNIQYF
>TRBV6-1|NA|NA|TRBJ2-1
TGTGCCAGCAGTGAAGTACGACAGAAAACGAGAGCTTTATACTATGAGCAGTTCTTC
CASSEVRQKTRALYYEQFF
>TRBV5-1|NA|NA|TRBJ2-5
TGCGCCAGCAGCTTGGTTGGGGCAGGAGAGACCCAGTACTTC
CASSLVGAGETQYF
>TRBV30|NA|NA|TRBJ1-6
TGTGCCTGGAGTCTTTATACAGGTTATTCACCCCTCCACTTT
CAWSLYTGYSPLHF
>TRBV5-1|few|NA|TRBJ2-5
TGCGCCAGCAGCTTGGTGGGCAGGGGACGGGAAGAGACCCAGTACTTC
CASSLVGRGREETQYF
>TRBV19|NA|TRBD2|TRBJ2-3
TGTGCCAGTAGTCAGGGACTAGCGACAGATACGCAGTATTTT
CASSQGLATDTQYF
>TRBV5-1|NA|TRBD2|TRBJ2-1
TGCGCCAGCAGAGACACTAGCGGGGGCGACGATGAGCAGTTCTTC
CASRDTSGGDDEQFF
>TRBV7-8|NA|TRBD1|TRBJ2-7
TGTGCCAGCAGCTACAGGGGTCCCAACGAGCAGTACTTC
CASSYRGPNEQYF
>TRBV5-6|NA|TRBD1|TRBJ2-5
TGTGCCAGCAGCTTGGCGGACAGGATAGAGACCCAGTACTTC
CASSLADRIETQYF